These T cell receptor beta chains were read from a single sample in a study of immune heterogeneity within non-small cell lung tumors. TCRdb ran MiXCR on the multiplex PCR reads and lists one entry per CDR3 protein. The sample contains some 22,000 distinct CDR3 sequences, around 30% of which appear only once. Sequencing used lung tumor tissue. The receptor set was obtained from a man in his forties with non-small cell lung cancer. Each CDR3 is given with its conserved first and last residue. D genes are given only for firm matches. Part of the rows lack a size; the others show once, few, many or a class for expanded clones.

d_gene	v_gene	j_gene	abundance	CDR3nt	CDR3aa
-	TRBV7-2	TRBJ1-5	-	TGTGCCAGCAGCCTAGTTATGAATCAGCCCCAGCATTTT	CASSLVMNQPQHF
-	TRBV5-1	TRBJ2-7	medium-sized	TGCGCCACCTCAGAAAGGACGGAGTCCTACGAGCAGTACTTC	CATSERTESYEQYF
TRBD1	TRBV18	TRBJ1-2	-	TGTGCCAGCTCTCGGGACAGACCAAGAGGGGACAGCAACTATGGCTACACCTTC	CASSRDRPRGDSNYGYTF
-	TRBV9	TRBJ2-1	-	TGTGCCAGCAGCCCTCGACTAGGGGTTAATGAGCAGTTCTTC	CASSPRLGVNEQFF
TRBD1	TRBV14	TRBJ2-6	few	TGTGCCAGCAGCGTTTATGCACACAGGGGCTCTGGGGCCAACGTCCTGACTTTC	CASSVYAHRGSGANVLTF
-	TRBV20-1	TRBJ2-7	few	TGCAGTGCTGCTCCTATAAGCTCCTACGAGCAGTACTTC	CSAAPISSYEQYF
TRBD2	TRBV9	TRBJ2-1	-	TGTGCCAGCAGCGTAGCCCTCGGGGGGTATCAGCAGTTCTTC	CASSVALGGYQQFF
-	TRBV14	TRBJ1-3	few	TGTGCCGTAAGAGTTGGAAACACCATATATTTT	CAVRVGNTIYF
-	TRBV2	TRBJ2-7	medium-sized	TGTGCCAGCAGGGAGGGACCGACCATATACGAGCAGTACTTC	CASREGPTIYEQYF
-	TRBV15	TRBJ1-2	medium-sized	TGTGCCACCAGCAGAGATTGGAATAACTATGGCTACACCTTC	CATSRDWNNYGYTF
-	TRBV6-4	TRBJ2-1	-	TGTGCCAGCAGTGATACTAGCTACAATGAGAAGTTCTTC	CASSDTSYNEKFF
-	TRBV5-4	TRBJ2-1	-	TGTGCCAGCAGCTCCAAAAGCGCTTACAATGAGCAGTTCTTC	CASSSKSAYNEQFF
-	TRBV12-5	TRBJ1-6	medium-sized	TGTGCTAGTGGCCCCTCAAGACAGTCCAACGACTATAATTCACCCCTCCACTTT	CASGPSRQSNDYNSPLHF
TRBD1	TRBV5-1	TRBJ2-2	-	TGCGCCAGCAGCTATGGACAGGGAAAAGGAGGGGAGCTGTTTTTT	CASSYGQGKGGELFF
TRBD2	TRBV24-1	TRBJ2-3	many	TGTGCCACCAGTGGCCTAGCGGACACAGATACGCAGTATTTT	CATSGLADTDTQYF
-	TRBV20-1	TRBJ1-5	few	TGCAGTGCAGGCAACAGTGATAGCAATCAGCCCCAGCATTTT	CSAGNSDSNQPQHF
-	TRBV20-1	TRBJ2-7	many	TGCAGTGCTAGAGATGGGAACAGTTACGAGCAGTACTTC	CSARDGNSYEQYF
-	TRBV20-1	TRBJ1-5	-	TGCAGTGCTAGGGGCGGCAGCGGGGTAATTCAGCATTTT	CSARGGSGVIQHF
-	TRBV7-3	TRBJ2-3	-	TGTGCCAGCTCCAGGGGACTTGGGAACACAGATACGCAGTATTTT	CASSRGLGNTDTQYF
-	TRBV9	TRBJ1-1	-	TGTGCCAGCAGCGTAGGGGGCAGGAGATCAGACACTGAAGCTTTCTTT	CASSVGGRRSDTEAFF
-	TRBV15	TRBJ2-3	-	TGTGCCACCAGCACCCACACAGATACGCAGTATTTT	CATSTHTDTQYF
-	TRBV6-6	TRBJ1-1	many	TGTGCCAGCGACTTCGTGAGTTTAACTGAAGCTTTCTTT	CASDFVSLTEAFF
TRBD1	TRBV5-6	TRBJ2-7	-	TGTGCCAGCAGCTATGACAGGGGACGGGTCGAGCAGTACTTC	CASSYDRGRVEQYF
-	TRBV19	TRBJ2-7	many	TGTGCCAGTAGTATTCAACTAGCTTCCTACGAGCAGTACTTC	CASSIQLASYEQYF
-	TRBV2	TRBJ1-5	-	TGTACCAGCAGTGGATTAGTGGGGGGCAGCAATCAGCCCCAGCATTTT	CTSSGLVGGSNQPQHF
TRBD2	TRBV11-2	TRBJ2-1	few	TGTGCCAGCAGCTTAGAGGGCGGGAGGGGTTACAATGAGCAGTTCTTC	CASSLEGGRGYNEQFF
-	TRBV4-2	TRBJ1-2	many	TGTGCCAGCGGACCGGCCTACGACTATGGCTACACCTTC	CASGPAYDYGYTF
TRBD2	TRBV11-3	TRBJ2-7	medium-sized	TGTGCCAGCAGGACAGGACTAGCCTCCTACGAGCAGTACTTC	CASRTGLASYEQYF
-	TRBV12-3/TRBV12-4	TRBJ2-7	many	TGTGCCAGCAGTTCCGCAGCCTACGAGCAGTACTTC	CASSSAAYEQYF
-	TRBV3-1	TRBJ1-2	-	TGTGCCAGCAGCGGAGCACGCCCCGTGATAGACACCTTC	CASSGARPVIDTF
-	TRBV7-8	TRBJ2-7	medium-sized	TGTGCCAGCAGCCTGAGACAGACCCCCTCCTACGAGCAGTACTTC	CASSLRQTPSYEQYF
-	TRBV24-1	TRBJ2-5	-	TGTGCCACCAGTGGGGGGGCGCAGGGTGAAGAGACCCAGTACTTC	CATSGGAQGEETQYF
TRBD2	TRBV6-2/TRBV6-3	TRBJ2-1	many	TGTGCCAGCAGACTTCGGACTAGCCCGTACAATGAGCAGTTCTTC	CASRLRTSPYNEQFF
-	TRBV30	TRBJ2-7	medium-sized	TGTGCCTGGAAAGCCCCCGGTCTCGTGGAGCAGTACTTC	CAWKAPGLVEQYF
-	TRBV12-3/TRBV12-4	TRBJ1-1	few	TGTGCCAGCAGTTTTAACGACAGAGAAGCTTTCTTT	CASSFNDREAFF
TRBD1	TRBV18	TRBJ1-6	-	TGTGCCAGCTCACCACCGGGACAGCAGAGTTCACCCCTCCACTTT	CASSPPGQQSSPLHF
-	TRBV4-2	TRBJ2-2	-	TGTGCCAGCAGCCAAGAGGGGGGAGCCGGGGAGCTGTTTTTT	CASSQEGGAGELFF
-	TRBV5-1	TRBJ1-1	-	TGCGCCAGCAGCTCGGGCCCACGGGACACTGAAGCTTTCTTT	CASSSGPRDTEAFF
-	TRBV12-3/TRBV12-4	TRBJ2-3	medium-sized	TGTGCCAGCAGTTTCGGTTGGGGGCGGGGAGATACGCAGTATTTT	CASSFGWGRGDTQYF
-	TRBV3-1	TRBJ1-3	few	TGTGCCAGCAGCCAACTTAGCTCTGGAAACACCATATATTTT	CASSQLSSGNTIYF
TRBD1	TRBV12-3/TRBV12-4	TRBJ2-1	many	TGTGCCAGCAGTTCGGGACAGCTCCCGACGGGGCAGTTCTTC	CASSSGQLPTGQFF
-	TRBV15	TRBJ1-2	medium-sized	TGTGCCACCAGCAGAGATCTGGCTCTCGTCTATGGCTACACCTTC	CATSRDLALVYGYTF
TRBD2	TRBV20-1	TRBJ2-3	few	TGCAGTGCTAGTCAACTAGCGGGAGCGGGCGATACGCAGTATTTT	CSASQLAGAGDTQYF
-	TRBV7-2	TRBJ2-4	-	TGTGCCAGCCTCCCCCATGGAGATAAAAACATTCAGTACTTC	CASLPHGDKNIQYF
-	TRBV19	TRBJ1-3	many	TGTGCCAGTGGCGGGCAGAGGAGAAACACCATATATTTT	CASGGQRRNTIYF
-	TRBV20-1	TRBJ2-5	few	TGCAGTGCTAGGCGACAAGAGACCCAGTACTTC	CSARRQETQYF
-	TRBV11-2	TRBJ1-1	many	TGTGCCAGCAGCGCGGTCCAGGGTGGTGTTACTGAAGCTTTCTTT	CASSAVQGGVTEAFF
TRBD1	TRBV4-1	TRBJ2-7	-	TGCGCCAGCAGCCAGGCAGACAGGGGAGACTCCTACGAGCATTACTTC	CASSQADRGDSYEHYF
-	TRBV6-9	TRBJ2-5	-	TGTGCCAGCAGCTACCGGGACACCCAAGAGACCCAGTACTTC	CASSYRDTQETQYF
TRBD1	TRBV6-2/TRBV6-3	TRBJ1-1	-	TGTGCCAGCACCTCTGGACAGGGACGGAACGCTGAAGCTTTCTTT	CASTSGQGRNAEAFF
-	TRBV29-1	TRBJ2-1	-	TGCAGCGTTGGGTCGGCGGGATGGTACAATGAGCAGTTCTTC	CSVGSAGWYNEQFF
-	TRBV25-1	TRBJ1-2	-	TGTGCCAGCAGTGAGGAAGGGAGGGACTATGGCTACACCTTC	CASSEEGRDYGYTF
-	TRBV11-3	TRBJ2-3	many	TGTGCCAGCAGCGCAACTAGCAGAACAGATACGCAGTATTTT	CASSATSRTDTQYF
-	TRBV5-1	TRBJ2-7	many	TGCGCCAGCAGCTCAGGCTACGAGCAGTACTTC	CASSSGYEQYF
-	TRBV3-1	TRBJ1-1	few	TGTGCCAGCAGCCAAAGACTCTGGGGTACGGGTTGGGGTACTGAAGCTTTCTTT	CASSQRLWGTGWGTEAFF
-	TRBV4-1	TRBJ2-7	many	TGCGCCAGCAGCCAGGTTTCAGGGTTCGAGCAGTACTTC	CASSQVSGFEQYF
-	TRBV4-3	TRBJ1-6	-	TGCGCCAGCAGCCAAGAGTGGCAGGGTAATTCACCCCTCCACTTT	CASSQEWQGNSPLHF
-	TRBV7-8	TRBJ2-7	few	TGTGCCAGCAGCTTAAATGCCAGGGGAAACTACGAGCAGTACTTC	CASSLNARGNYEQYF
TRBD1	TRBV5-1	TRBJ1-2	medium-sized	TGCGCCAGCGGGGACAGGGGGTTCTATGGCTACACCTTC	CASGDRGFYGYTF
-	TRBV24-1	TRBJ1-1	many	TGTGCCACCAGTCCCGGTTTAAACGCTGAAGCTTTCTTT	CATSPGLNAEAFF